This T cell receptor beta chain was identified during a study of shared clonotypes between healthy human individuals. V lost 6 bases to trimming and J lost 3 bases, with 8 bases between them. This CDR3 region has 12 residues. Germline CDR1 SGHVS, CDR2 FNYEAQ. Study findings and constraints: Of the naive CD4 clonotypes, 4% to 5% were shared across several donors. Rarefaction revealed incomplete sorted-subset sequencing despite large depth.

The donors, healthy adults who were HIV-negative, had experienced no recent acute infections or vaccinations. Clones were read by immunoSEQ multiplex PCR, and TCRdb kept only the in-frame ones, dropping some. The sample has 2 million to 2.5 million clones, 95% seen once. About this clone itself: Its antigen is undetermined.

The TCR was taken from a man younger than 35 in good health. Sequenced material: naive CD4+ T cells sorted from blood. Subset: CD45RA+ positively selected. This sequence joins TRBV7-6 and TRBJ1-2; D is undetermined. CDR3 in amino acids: CASSSDHYGYTF. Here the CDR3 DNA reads TGTGCCAGCAGTTCGGACCACTATGGCTACACCTTC.